Listed below are T cell receptor beta chains from one sample, sequenced in a study of naive and memory T cell subsets. TCRdb re-derived calls from the UMI-ligation and nested PCR reads in MiXCR, one entry per CDR3 protein. The sample includes 120,000 to 150,000 distinct CDR3 sequences, approximately 20% of them seen just once. The sequenced sample was naive CD8+ T cells from blood. The receptors shown here come from a human donor in good health. Both conserved end residues are trimmed from each CDR3. The order of the fields is V gene, J gene, CDR3 length, CDR3 protein.

TRBV4-3	TRBJ1-1	13	ASSQVAQGATEAF
TRBV9	TRBJ1-2	13	ASSVGGGTVYGYT
TRBV28	TRBJ2-1	15	ASSFSAETSPYNEQF
TRBV29-1	TRBJ1-1	10	SAVDREIEAF
TRBV9	TRBJ2-2	14	ASSVDGRSNTGELF
TRBV6-5	TRBJ1-6	11	ASTTAGHSPLH
TRBV12-3/TRBV12-4	TRBJ2-7	12	ASSLYHRNYEQY
TRBV20-1	TRBJ2-1	20	SARVTPGSNPIAGRSYNEQF
TRBV6-2/TRBV6-3	TRBJ2-3	12	ASSYSWTTDTQY
TRBV27	TRBJ1-4	12	ASSRTGGDEKLF
TRBV28	TRBJ2-1	12	ASSPRTSVNEQF
TRBV6-5	TRBJ2-2	14	ASSYSGGPNTGELF
TRBV5-4	TRBJ1-5	12	ASSPDGPGQPQH
TRBV5-1	TRBJ2-7	15	ASSFTSSGHSNFEQY
TRBV7-2	TRBJ2-7	12	ASSRIRDSYEQY
TRBV9	TRBJ2-2	14	ASSVGARGKAGELF
TRBV7-8	TRBJ2-5	14	ASSLAGQGRQETQY
TRBV28	TRBJ2-1	13	ASSLNRQVYNEQF
TRBV6-5	TRBJ2-1	12	ASSYGGSYNEQF
TRBV29-1	TRBJ2-1	11	SVAGPLGDEQF
TRBV6-1	TRBJ2-7	11	ATAQGQTYEQY
TRBV5-5	TRBJ2-1	13	ASSLHWTTSNEQF
TRBV29-1	TRBJ2-1	11	SVELVDVYEQF
TRBV5-1	TRBJ2-6	13	ASSLRGAGANVLT
TRBV7-2	TRBJ1-2	14	ASSLGKPGSISGYT
TRBV5-1	TRBJ2-7	12	ASRAGTGYGEQY
TRBV5-6	TRBJ2-6	15	ASRGGLAFSGANVLT